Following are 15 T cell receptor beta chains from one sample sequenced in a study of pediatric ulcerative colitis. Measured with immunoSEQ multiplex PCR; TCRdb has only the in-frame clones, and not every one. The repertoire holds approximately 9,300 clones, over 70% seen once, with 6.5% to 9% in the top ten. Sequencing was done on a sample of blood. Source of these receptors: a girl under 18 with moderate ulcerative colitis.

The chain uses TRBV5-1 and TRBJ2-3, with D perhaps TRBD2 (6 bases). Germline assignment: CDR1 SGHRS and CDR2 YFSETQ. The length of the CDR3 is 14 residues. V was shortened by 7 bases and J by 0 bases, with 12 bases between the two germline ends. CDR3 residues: CASGWDSSTDTQYF. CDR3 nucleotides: TGCGCCAGCGGGTGGGACTCTAGCACAGATACGCAGTATTTT.

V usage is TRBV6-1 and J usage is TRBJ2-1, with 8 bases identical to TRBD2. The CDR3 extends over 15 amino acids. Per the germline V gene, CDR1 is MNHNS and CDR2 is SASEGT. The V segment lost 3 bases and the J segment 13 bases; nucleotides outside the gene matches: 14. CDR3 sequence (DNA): TGTGCCAGCAGTGAGTTTGGGGGTAGCGGGGTCGAACAGTTCTTC. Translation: CASSEFGGSGVEQFF.

The CDR3 loop is CASSDDRVYEQFF. The CDR3 DNA follows: TGTGCCAGCAGTGACGACAGGGTCTATGAGCAGTTCTTC. The chain recombines TRBV6-1 with TRBJ2-1; 7 nucleotides match TRBD1. The germline V gene encodes CDR1 MNHNS and CDR2 SASEGT. The CDR3 spans 13 residues. The V gene end was trimmed by 3 bases and the J gene end by 8 bases; junction bases not matched to a gene: 4.

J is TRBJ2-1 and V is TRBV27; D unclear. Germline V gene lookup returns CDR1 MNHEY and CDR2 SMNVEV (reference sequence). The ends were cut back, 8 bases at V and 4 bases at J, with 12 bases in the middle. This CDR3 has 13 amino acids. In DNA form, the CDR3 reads TGTGCCAGCGGAGACTCACTATACAATGAGCAGTTCTTC. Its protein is CASGDSLYNEQFF.

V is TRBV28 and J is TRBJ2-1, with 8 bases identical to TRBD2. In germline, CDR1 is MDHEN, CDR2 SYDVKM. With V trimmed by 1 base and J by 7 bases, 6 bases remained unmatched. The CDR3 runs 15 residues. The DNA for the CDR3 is TGTGCCAGCAGTTTATACCGGGAGGGCCGTAATGAGCAGTTCTTC. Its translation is CASSLYREGRNEQFF.

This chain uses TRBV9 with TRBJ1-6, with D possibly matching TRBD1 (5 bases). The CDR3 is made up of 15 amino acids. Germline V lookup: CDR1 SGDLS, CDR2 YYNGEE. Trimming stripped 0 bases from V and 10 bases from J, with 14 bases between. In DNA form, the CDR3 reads TGTGCCAGCAGCGTAGAAGGGGTTGTACCCTCACCCCTCCACTTT. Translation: CASSVEGVVPSPLHF.

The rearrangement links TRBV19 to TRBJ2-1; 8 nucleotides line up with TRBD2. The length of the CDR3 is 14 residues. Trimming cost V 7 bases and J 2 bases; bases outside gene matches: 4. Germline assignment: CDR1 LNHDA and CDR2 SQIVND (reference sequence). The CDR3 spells CASKAGATYNEQFF. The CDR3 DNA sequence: TGTGCCAGTAAAGCGGGAGCGACCTACAATGAGCAGTTCTTC.

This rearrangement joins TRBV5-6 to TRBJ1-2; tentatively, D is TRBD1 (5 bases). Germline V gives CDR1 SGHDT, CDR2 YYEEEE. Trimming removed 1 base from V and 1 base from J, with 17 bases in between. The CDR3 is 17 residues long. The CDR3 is CASSLYLETDHNYGYTF. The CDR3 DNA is TGTGCCAGCAGCTTGTATCTTGAGACAGACCATAACTATGGCTACACCTTC.

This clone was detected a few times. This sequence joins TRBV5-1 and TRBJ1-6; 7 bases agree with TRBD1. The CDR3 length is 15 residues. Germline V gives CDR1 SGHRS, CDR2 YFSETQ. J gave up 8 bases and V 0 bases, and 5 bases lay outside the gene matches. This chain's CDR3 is CASSLEGQNDSPLHF. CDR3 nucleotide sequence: TGCGCCAGCAGCTTGGAGGGACAGAACGATTCACCCCTCCACTTT.

The CDR3 DNA reads TGTGCCAGCAGACAACAGGGTTACGAGCAGTACTTC. Its protein is CASRQQGYEQYF. The V gene is TRBV28, the J gene TRBJ2-7; D is possibly TRBD1 (6 bases). The V gene's germline CDR1 is MDHEN and CDR2 SYDVKM. This CDR3 has 12 residues. With 6 bases removed from V and 4 bases from J, the gap between germline ends came to 10 bases.

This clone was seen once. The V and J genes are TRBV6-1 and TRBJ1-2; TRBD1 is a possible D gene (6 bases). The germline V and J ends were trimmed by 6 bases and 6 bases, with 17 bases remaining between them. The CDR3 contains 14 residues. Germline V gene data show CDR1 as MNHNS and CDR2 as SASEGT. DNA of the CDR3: TGTGCCAGCAGGAATCCAATGAAGGGGGATGGCTACACCTTC. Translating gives CASRNPMKGDGYTF.

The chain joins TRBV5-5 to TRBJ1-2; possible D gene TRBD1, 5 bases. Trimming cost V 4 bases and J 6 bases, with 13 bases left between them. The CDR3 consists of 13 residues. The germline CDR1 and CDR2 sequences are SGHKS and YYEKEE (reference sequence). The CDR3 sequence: CASSLGGSDGYTF. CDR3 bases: TGTGCCAGCAGCCTTGGGGGAAGTGATGGCTACACCTTC.

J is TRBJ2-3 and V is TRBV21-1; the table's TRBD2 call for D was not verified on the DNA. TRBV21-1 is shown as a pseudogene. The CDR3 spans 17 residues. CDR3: CASNYPGTSGGTDTQYF. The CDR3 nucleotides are TGTGCCAGCAACTACCCCGGGACTAGCGGGGGCACAGATACGCAGTATTTT.

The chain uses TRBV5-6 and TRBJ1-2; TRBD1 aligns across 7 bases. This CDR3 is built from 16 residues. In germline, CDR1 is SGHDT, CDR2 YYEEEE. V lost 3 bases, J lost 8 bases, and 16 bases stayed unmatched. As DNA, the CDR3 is TGTGCCAGCAGCTACCTTATGACAGGGCAGAAGTTGGGCTACACCTTC. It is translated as CASSYLMTGQKLGYTF.

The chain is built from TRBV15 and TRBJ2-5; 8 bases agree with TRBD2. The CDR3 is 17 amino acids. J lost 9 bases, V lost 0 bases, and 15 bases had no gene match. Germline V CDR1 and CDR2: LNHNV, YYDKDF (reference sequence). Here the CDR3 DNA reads TGTGCCACCAGCAGAGATAAAGCGGCGAGCGGGGGTGGGTCCCAGTACTTC. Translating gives CATSRDKAASGGGSQYF.